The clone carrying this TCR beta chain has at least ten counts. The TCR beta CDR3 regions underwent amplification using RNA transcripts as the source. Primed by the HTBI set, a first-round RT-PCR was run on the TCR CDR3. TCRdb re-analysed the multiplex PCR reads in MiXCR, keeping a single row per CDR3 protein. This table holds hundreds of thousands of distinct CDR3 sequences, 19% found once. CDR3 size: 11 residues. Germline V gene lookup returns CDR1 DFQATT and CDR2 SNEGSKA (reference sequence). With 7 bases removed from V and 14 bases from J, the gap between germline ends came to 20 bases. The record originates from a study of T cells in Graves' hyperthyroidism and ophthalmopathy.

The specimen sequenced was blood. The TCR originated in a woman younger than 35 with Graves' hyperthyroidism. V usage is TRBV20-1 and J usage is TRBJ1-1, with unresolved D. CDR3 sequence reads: CSVLLGGVEFF. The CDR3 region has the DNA TGCAGTGTACTTTTGGGCGGAGTTGAATTCTTT.